Listed here are 31 T cell receptor beta chains from one sample, sequenced in a study of T cells in Graves' hyperthyroidism and ophthalmopathy. Amplified TCR beta CDR3 regions came from RNA transcripts. RT-PCR in the first round (using the HTBI primer set) targeted the TCR CDR3. TCRdb recomputed calls from the multiplex PCR reads with MiXCR, one row per CDR3 protein. The repertoire includes approximately 610,000 distinct CDR3 sequences, roughly 15% of them detected once, and around 4.5% sits in the top ten. Sequencing input: blood. These TCRs come from a woman between 40 and 50 years old with Graves' ophthalmopathy.

This clonotype was detected ten times or more. The V and J genes are TRBV5-1 and TRBJ2-7, with D perhaps TRBD1 (7 bases). V lost 1 base, J lost 6 bases, and 11 bases lay in between. The CDR3 has 13 residues. Germline values: CDR1 SGHRS, CDR2 YFSETQ. The CDR3 sequence: CASSLNRGGEQYF. Written as DNA, the CDR3 is TGCGCCAGCAGCTTGAACAGGGGAGGCGAGCAGTACTTC.

This clonotype has at least ten counts. The V and J genes are TRBV20-1 and TRBJ2-7; 7 nucleotides line up with TRBD2. The CDR3 length is 13 residues. CDR1 is DFQATT and CDR2 is SNEGSKA in the germline V gene (reference sequence). J lost 7 bases, V lost 3 bases, and 9 bases had no gene match. DNA of the CDR3: TGCAGTGCTAGGACGGGAGGTGGAGGGGAGCAGTACTTC. It encodes CSARTGGGGEQYF.

This clonotype was observed a handful of times. The chain is built from TRBV27 and TRBJ2-7, with 11 bases aligning to TRBD2. V dropped 5 bases and J dropped 7; count of bases not matched to a gene: 7. The CDR3 extends over 14 amino acids. Germline CDR1 MNHEY, CDR2 SMNVEV (reference sequence). CDR3 protein: CASSPLAGGGEQYF. CDR3 sequence (DNA): TGTGCCAGCAGTCCCCTAGCGGGAGGTGGAGAGCAGTACTTC.

This clonotype was counted ten times or more. CDR3 nucleotides: TGTGCCAGCAGCTTCTCTAGCGGGAGATACGAGCAGTACTTC. Residues: CASSFSSGRYEQYF. The V gene is TRBV7-6, the J gene TRBJ2-7, with 10 bases identical to TRBD2. The CDR3 is 14 amino acids. CDR1 is SGHVS, CDR2 FNYEAQ, per germline. Trimming removed 3 bases from V and 4 bases from J; junction bases left unmatched: 3.

This clonotype was seen repeatedly, ten times or more. V gene TRBV6-5 combines with J gene TRBJ2-7; the D gene is possibly TRBD1 (8 bases). CDR1 and CDR2 from the germline V gene are MNHEY and SVGAGI. V was cut by 5 bases and J by 5 bases, with 16 bases left in between. There are 14 residues in the CDR3. The CDR3 DNA follows: TGTGCCAGCAGTAACGGACAGGGAGGGAACGAGCAGTACTTC. Translation gives CASSNGQGGNEQYF.

The sample holds many counts of this clonotype. The chain carries TRBV20-1 and TRBJ1-2, with TRBD1 matching 7 bases. Trimming removed 5 bases from V and 6 bases from J; junction bases left unmatched: 6. The CDR3 is 12 residues long. Germline CDR1 is DFQATT and CDR2 is SNEGSKA (reference sequence). As DNA, the CDR3 is TGCAGTGCTGTACAGGGGAATAATGGCTACACCTTC. It is translated as CSAVQGNNGYTF.

This clonotype was observed many times. The chain uses TRBV4-1 and TRBJ2-7; D remains unclear. Per germline, CDR1 MGHRA and CDR2 YSYEKL. Trimming removed 0 bases from V and 5 bases from J, with 11 bases in between. This CDR3 comprises 14 residues. The CDR3 is CASSQDPVADEQYF. CDR3 DNA sequence: TGCGCCAGCAGCCAAGACCCAGTGGCCGACGAGCAGTACTTC.

Ten or more counts support this clonotype. This sequence joins TRBV28 and TRBJ2-7; TRBD1 or TRBD2 may be the D gene (6 bases each). The CDR3 is made up of 16 amino acids. Trimming removed 4 bases from V and 3 bases from J, with 19 bases in between. Per the germline V gene, CDR1 is MDHEN and CDR2 is SYDVKM. The CDR3 reads CASSSTGAGEDYEQYF. The CDR3 DNA is TGTGCCAGCAGTTCTACGGGGGCAGGGGAGGACTACGAGCAGTACTTC.

This clonotype occurred a few times. V usage is TRBV20-1 and J usage is TRBJ2-3; D is perhaps TRBD2 (5 bases). Germline V gene lookup returns CDR1 DFQATT and CDR2 SNEGSKA (reference sequence). The CDR3 totals 14 residues. The V gene lost 2 bases and the J gene lost 0 bases, with 9 bases spanning the gap. The CDR3 region has the DNA TGCAGTGCTAGAAGCTGGACTAGCACAGATACGCAGTATTTT. This codes for CSARSWTSTDTQYF.

The genes are TRBV6-2 or TRBV6-3 and TRBJ2-3, with D tentatively TRBD2 (7 bases). V lost 4 bases, J lost 0 bases, and 11 bases lay in between. The germline CDR1 and CDR2 sequences are MNHEY and SVGEGT. The CDR3 totals 15 residues. The CDR3 DNA reads as TGTGCCAGCAGTTTTGGGGGGGCTAGCACAGATACGCAGTATTTT. It encodes CASSFGGASTDTQYF.

In this sample, this clonotype turned up many times. This could be a read error, since a much larger clone is one nucleotide away. The CDR3 nucleotides read TGTGCCAGCAGTTCAGGGGACGAGCAGTACTTC. This sequence encodes CASSSGDEQYF. The chain recombines TRBV12-3 or TRBV12-4 with TRBJ2-7; D may be TRBD1 (6 bases). This CDR3 has 11 residues. Between the trimmed V and J ends, which lost 4 bases and 5 bases, there was a span of 6 bases.

This clonotype was found many times. The junction departs from the called germline gene at one end, perhaps through a read error. The rearrangement links TRBV5-6 to TRBJ1-2; D is ambiguous. CDR3 length: 13 amino acids. CDR1 SGHDT and CDR2 YYEEEE come from the germline V gene. The CDR3 loop reads CASNLGGSYGYTF. Here the CDR3 DNA reads TGTGCCAGCAACTTGGGCGGATCTTATGGCTACACCTTC. The full variable domain, its missing parts supplied by reference TRBV5-6 and TRBJ1-2, is DAGVTQSPTHLIKTRGQQVTLRCSPKSGHDTVSWYQQALGQGPQFIFQYYEEEERQRGNFPDRFSGHQFPNYSSELNVNALLLGDSALYLCASNLGGSYGYTFGSGTRLTVV.

At least ten counts were recorded for this clonotype. This chain connects TRBV5-1 to TRBJ1-2; 8 bases agree with TRBD1. The CDR3 loop spans 17 amino acids. Trimming cost V 0 bases and J 3 bases; bases outside gene matches: 10. In germline, CDR1 is SGHRS, CDR2 YFSETQ. Here the CDR3 reads CASSLELSTGVHYGYTF. DNA of the CDR3: TGCGCCAGCAGCTTGGAGTTGTCGACAGGGGTGCACTATGGCTACACCTTC.

This chain joins TRBV12-3 or TRBV12-4 and TRBJ1-1; possibly TRBD1 for D (5 bases). V lost 2 bases, J lost 6 bases, and 10 bases lay in between. The length of the CDR3 is 13 residues. In DNA form, the CDR3 reads TGTGCCAGCAGTTTACCCCTCAGGGCTGAAGCTTTCTTT. This sequence encodes CASSLPLRAEAFF.

This clonotype was recorded at least ten times. The chain carries TRBV6-2 or TRBV6-3 and TRBJ2-4; 9 nucleotides agree with TRBD2. This CDR3 has 14 residues. J gave up 6 bases and V 6 bases, and 6 bases lay outside the gene matches. The V gene's germline CDR1 is MNHEY and CDR2 SVGEGT. The CDR3 reads CASSLLAGTNIQYF. DNA of the CDR3: TGTGCCAGCAGCCTTCTAGCGGGAACAAACATTCAGTACTTC.

CDR3 nucleotide sequence: TGTGCCAGCAGCGTAGGCAGGGGAGGCACTGAAGCTTTCTTT. This gives the protein CASSVGRGGTEAFF. The rearrangement links TRBV9 to TRBJ1-1, with D possibly being TRBD1 (6 bases). Looked up from germline, CDR1 is SGDLS and CDR2 is YYNGEE. The CDR3 contains 14 residues. The V gene lost 0 bases and the J gene lost 4 bases, with 10 bases spanning the gap.

This clonotype appeared many times. The chain recombines TRBV12-3 or TRBV12-4 with TRBJ1-1; D is undetermined. CDR3 length: 12 amino acids. The V end was cut by 2 bases, the J end by 6 bases, with 7 bases between. In DNA form, the CDR3 reads TGTGCCAGCAGTTTAAGTCCAGCTGAAGCTTTCTTT. Translating gives CASSLSPAEAFF.

This clonotype was seen repeatedly, ten times or more. The genes are TRBV7-9 and TRBJ2-7, with D possibly being TRBD1 or TRBD2 (5 bases each). This CDR3 contains 12 residues. V dropped 0 bases and J dropped 8 bases, with 8 bases sitting between them. Germline CDR1 and CDR2: SEHNR and FQNEAQ (reference sequence). The CDR3 DNA reads as TGTGCCAGCAGCTTAGCCAGGGACCAGCAGTACTTC. Encoded protein: CASSLARDQQYF.

This clonotype was detected ten times or more. The J gene is TRBJ2-7, the V gene TRBV6-5, with 8 bases lining up with TRBD1. This CDR3 is built from 16 residues. Germline assignment: CDR1 MNHEY and CDR2 SVGAGI. V gave up 0 bases and J gave up 4 bases; unmatched junction bases: 8. The CDR3 bases are TGTGCCAGCAGTTACTCATTAGGACAGGGCGCGTACGAGCAGTACTTC. Protein: CASSYSLGQGAYEQYF.

The gene calls are TRBV7-3 and TRBJ2-2; TRBD2 agrees at 12 bases. Germline V CDR1 and CDR2: SGHTA, FQGTGA. The CDR3 loop spans 19 amino acids. Unmatched junction bases numbered 11, after V lost 1 base and J lost 5 bases. The CDR3 loop reads CASSLIGLAGRGGTGELFF. CDR3 coding DNA: TGTGCCAGCAGCTTAATAGGACTAGCGGGACGCGGAGGGACCGGGGAGCTGTTTTTT.

This clonotype was detected ten times or more. The chain combines TRBV6-1 with TRBJ1-1, with a weak D call TRBD1 (6 bases). Trimming stripped 8 bases from V and 6 bases from J, with 22 bases between. The CDR3 sequence is 15 residues long. Germline-derived CDR1 and CDR2 are MNHNS and SASEGT. CDR3 in DNA: TGTGCCAGCGGGAAGTACAGGGCTCAGATCCCTGAAGCTTTCTTT. Protein sequence: CASGKYRAQIPEAFF.

The CDR3 reads CASSQLTSGQETQYF. CDR3 nucleotide sequence: TGTGCCAGCAGCCAACTTACTAGCGGACAAGAGACCCAGTACTTC. V is TRBV3-1 and J is TRBJ2-5, with TRBD2 matching over 8 bases. The CDR3 loop spans 15 amino acids. J was trimmed by 2 bases and V by 2 bases; bases with no gene match: 4. The germline V gene encodes CDR1 LGHDT and CDR2 YNNKEL (reference sequence).

The chain is built from TRBV20-1 and TRBJ1-2, with 7 bases aligning to TRBD1. V was pared by 2 bases and J by 5 bases, with 17 bases of the junction left unmatched. CDR1 and CDR2 from the germline V gene are DFQATT and SNEGSKA (reference sequence). The CDR3 consists of 17 residues. The CDR3 protein is CSARIFLDRGRGYGYTF. CDR3 nucleotides: TGCAGTGCTAGAATCTTCTTAGATAGGGGGCGCGGATATGGCTACACCTTC.

This clonotype was observed many times. The V and J genes are TRBV27 and TRBJ1-3; D gene uncertain. CDR1 MNHEY and CDR2 SMNVEV come from the germline V gene (reference sequence). The V end lost 4 bases, the J end lost 0 bases, and 7 bases lay between the germline ends. This CDR3 is 14 amino acids long. In DNA, the CDR3 is TGTGCCAGCAGTTCAACCGACTCTGGAAACACCATATATTTT. Translated, it gives CASSSTDSGNTIYF.

The gene calls are TRBV24-1 and TRBJ2-5, with D possibly TRBD1 on 6 matching bases. The CDR3 covers 15 residues. CDR1 is KGHDR, CDR2 SFDVKD, per germline. V gave up 1 base and J gave up 1 base, with 9 bases separating them. Written as DNA, the CDR3 is TGTGCCACCAGTGATTTTAGGGACATCCAAGAGACCCAGTACTTC. Its translation: CATSDFRDIQETQYF.

The table lists this clonotype with many counts. Its ends do not fully match the called genes, so a read error is possible. J is TRBJ1-5 and V is TRBV28, with D unclear. This CDR3 is built from 17 residues. The germline V gene encodes CDR1 MDHEN and CDR2 SYDVKM. The CDR3 coding sequence is TGTGCCAGCAGTCCTACGGGAGGACCTTATAGCAATCAGTCCCAGCATTTT. Translation gives CASSPTGGPYSNQSQHF. Complete variable domain (other parts from reference TRBV28 and TRBJ1-5): DVKVTQSSRYLVKRTGEKVFLECVQDMDHENMFWYRQDPGLGLRLIYFSYDVKMKEKGDIPEGYSVSREKKERFSLILESASTNQTSMYLCASSPTGGPYSNQSQHFGDGTRLSIL.

This clonotype was detected many times. The chain joins TRBV3-1 to TRBJ2-7; the match to TRBD2 covers 7 bases. With V trimmed by 1 base and J by 3 bases, 6 bases remained unmatched. The CDR3 length is 15 residues. Germline values: CDR1 LGHDT, CDR2 YNNKEL (reference sequence). CDR3: CASSQGAGTNYEQYF. DNA of the CDR3: TGTGCCAGCAGCCAAGGAGCGGGAACGAACTACGAGCAGTACTTC.

In regard to this clonotype: A much larger clone sits a single nucleotide away, making a read error possible. The chain uses TRBV7-6 and TRBJ1-2, with 8 nucleotides matching TRBD1. Trimming at V came to 4 bases and at J to 6 bases, leaving 1 base not matched to a gene. Looked up from germline, CDR1 is SGHVS and CDR2 is FNYEAQ. This CDR3 contains 12 residues. CDR3 loop: CASSSGQDGYTF. CDR3 nucleotides: TGTGCCAGCAGCTCGGGACAGGATGGCTACACCTTC.

The table lists this clonotype with many counts. The V gene is TRBV2, the J gene TRBJ2-5; D is ambiguous. CDR1 is SNHLY and CDR2 is FYNNEI in the germline V gene. Trimming removed 8 bases from V and 5 bases from J, with 9 bases in between. The CDR3 has 11 residues. In nucleotides, the CDR3 is TGTGCCAGCTCGTGGCCGGAGACCCAGTACTTC. Its protein is CASSWPETQYF. The full variable domain, in which reference TRBV2 and TRBJ2-5 provide the parts outside the CDR3, is EPEVTQTPSHQVTQMGQEVILRCVPISNHLYFYWYRQILGQKVEFLVSFYNNEISEKSEIFDDQFSVERPDGSNFTLKIRSTKLEDSAMYFCASSWPETQYFGPGTRLLVL.

This clonotype was counted a few times. The chain links TRBV4-1 to TRBJ2-7; D is undetermined. V was clipped by 1 base and J by 2 bases, with 6 bases between them. This CDR3 is 13 amino acids long. Looked up from germline, CDR1 is MGHRA and CDR2 is YSYEKL. The CDR3 DNA sequence: TGCGCCAGCAGCCAAGTCGGTACCTACGAGCAGTACTTC. Amino acids: CASSQVGTYEQYF.

Comment on this clonotype: A much bigger clone sits one base away, suggesting this may be a read error. The V and J genes are TRBV20-1 and TRBJ2-2; 10 bases line up with TRBD1. The CDR3 is 16 residues long. Germline loops: CDR1 DFQATT, CDR2 SNEGSKA (reference sequence). The CDR3 loop reads CGARAIGTGATGELFF. For the CDR3, the DNA is TGCGGTGCTAGGGCAATCGGGACAGGGGCCACCGGGGAGCTGTTTTTT.